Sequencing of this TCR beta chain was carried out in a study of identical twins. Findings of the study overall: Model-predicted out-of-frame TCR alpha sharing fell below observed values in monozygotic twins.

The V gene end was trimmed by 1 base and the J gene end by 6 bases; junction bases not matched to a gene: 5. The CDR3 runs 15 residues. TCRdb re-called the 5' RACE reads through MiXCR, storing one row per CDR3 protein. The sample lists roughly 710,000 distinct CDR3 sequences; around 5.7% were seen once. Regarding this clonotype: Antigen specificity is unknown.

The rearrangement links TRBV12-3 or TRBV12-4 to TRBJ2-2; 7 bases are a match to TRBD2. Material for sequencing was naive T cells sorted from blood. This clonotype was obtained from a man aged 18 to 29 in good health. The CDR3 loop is CASSLGGRIAGELFF. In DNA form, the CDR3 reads TGTGCCAGCAGTTTAGGCGGGAGAATCGCCGGGGAGCTGTTTTTT.